The sequence of this TCR beta chain was determined in a study of T cells in Graves' hyperthyroidism and ophthalmopathy. Study-level points and caveats: Stable hyperthyroidism was told apart from ophthalmopathy by a model built on 13 V-J features.

Researchers amplified the TCR beta CDR3 regions from RNA transcripts. TCR CDR3 regions were first amplified by RT-PCR with HTBI primers. TCRdb used MiXCR to reprocess the multiplex PCR reads, holding one entry per CDR3 protein. Here the sample spans approximately 610,000 distinct CDR3 sequences, approximately 14% being singletons. The CDR3 is 12 residues long. V was pared by 5 bases and J by 8 bases, with 12 bases between. Clinical Activity Scores of at least 3, NOSPECS grades of at least 4 and durations under 3 months characterized ophthalmopathy patients. The diagnostic basis comprised clinical symptoms, serum thyroxine and TRAb, thyroid ultrasound and orbital computed tomography. Isolation of PBMCs was performed on around 9.7 ml fresh peripheral blood. Remarks on this clonotype: Antigen: not known.

The clonotype originates from a woman in her thirties or forties with Graves' ophthalmopathy. The chain is built from TRBV12-3 or TRBV12-4 and TRBJ1-2; D remains ambiguous. The sequenced sample was blood. The CDR3 protein is CASSPPLDGYTF. The DNA of the CDR3 is TGTGCCAGCAGTCCCCCCCTGGACGGCTACACCTTC.